A selection of T cell receptor beta chains follows, all from one sample in a study of T cell repertoires in cytomegalovirus infection. These receptors are not linked to any known antigen. Each CDR3 protein gets one entry after TCRdb re-called the reads with MiXCR. Of 380,000 or so distinct CDR3 sequences in the sample, roughly 34% are singletons; the top ten hold roughly 12%. Sequencing was performed on cultured PBMCs, taken from culture after CMV antigen stimulation. The receptors come from a human donor in good health (CMV status not recorded). Some clones in this sample may be carry-over from other donors' samples. Both conserved end residues are trimmed from each CDR3.

V	J	CDR3
TRBV15	TRBJ2-1	ATSRGQAREQF
TRBV6-6	TRBJ1-1	ASGGPPVNTEAF
TRBV28	TRBJ1-5	ASSSLRQPQH
TRBV9	TRBJ2-7	ASSVASGDYEQY
TRBV12-3/TRBV12-4	TRBJ1-3	ASSLSSPIY
TRBV12-3/TRBV12-4	TRBJ1-4	ASSLWEEGEKLF
TRBV2	TRBJ2-5	ASSEAHRGGETQY
TRBV12-3/TRBV12-4	TRBJ1-1	ASSPSRGANTEAF
TRBV6-2/TRBV6-3	TRBJ2-2	ASSTSSGSGIGELF
TRBV6-8	TRBJ2-4	ASRPRGWGSKNIQY
TRBV11-2	TRBJ2-7	ASSSQGPREQY
TRBV3-1	TRBJ1-1	ASSGRRGNTEAF
TRBV28	TRBJ2-4	ASSPRQGRAKNIQY
TRBV19	TRBJ1-2	ASSMGQGVGYT
TRBV13	TRBJ1-1	ASSRQEITGVNTEAF
TRBV5-3	TRBJ2-5	ASTIFTGGPETQETQY
TRBV11-3	TRBJ2-1	ASSLDGRRVGAGGSYNEQF
TRBV28	TRBJ1-1	ASKIGGMNTEAF
TRBV20-1	TRBJ2-1	SALAGGPRNEQF
TRBV7-9	TRBJ2-3	ASSLVLYGTQY
TRBV5-1	TRBJ1-1	ASSLEGTGDTEAF
TRBV4-3	TRBJ1-2	ASSQDLVQFYGYT
TRBV7-2	TRBJ1-5	ASSLGVLGNQPQH
TRBV6-2/TRBV6-3	TRBJ2-2	ASRKGLAGGPGTGELF
TRBV7-2	TRBJ1-1	ASSSVRKKAF
TRBV10-3	TRBJ2-1	AISEVGRNEQF
TRBV27	TRBJ2-7	ASSLYSGSSYEQY
TRBV6-6	TRBJ2-1	AASTGSGNNEQF
TRBV7-6	TRBJ1-1	ASSLKENTEAF
TRBV28	TRBJ2-5	ASSSGDVKQETQY
TRBV11-2	TRBJ2-3	ASSLGTARDTQY
TRBV6-2/TRBV6-3	TRBJ1-5	ASWPVISNQPQH
TRBV7-8	TRBJ2-1	ASSLKGVGEQF
TRBV20-1	TRBJ2-5	SASKPQGQQETQY
TRBV6-2/TRBV6-3	TRBJ2-1	ASSSSTHRNEQF
TRBV15	TRBJ2-1	ATSTRTSGNYNEQF
TRBV10-3	TRBJ2-2	AIKGSGGTGELF
TRBV20-1	TRBJ1-2	SATGQDYGYT
TRBV7-2	TRBJ2-3	ASSSVGRAADTQY
TRBV4-1	TRBJ1-2	ASSQGAPTASYGYT
TRBV6-1	TRBJ1-4	ASSLGTTNEKLF